Shown below are 32 T cell receptor beta chains from a single sample sequenced in a study of shared clonotypes between healthy human individuals. Method: immunoSEQ multiplex PCR; TCRdb's copy keeps in-frame clones and lacks some. The table has under 120,000 clones, roughly 66% seen once. Specimen: memory CD8+ T cells sorted from blood. As for subset: CD45RO+ cells pooled with CCR7-negative TemRA cells. The receptors derive from a woman aged 25 to 39 in good health.

The V call is TRBV5-1, the J call TRBJ2-1; no clear D gene. V dropped 4 bases and J dropped 1 base, with 12 bases sitting between them. The CDR3 is made up of 15 amino acids. The germline gives CDR1 SGHRS, CDR2 YFSETQ. CDR3 protein: CASSIDSASYNEQFF. The CDR3 nucleotides read TGCGCCAGCAGCATAGACTCTGCGTCCTACAATGAGCAGTTCTTC.

The genes are TRBV9 and TRBJ2-3; D not certain. Deletions cut 0 bases from V and 3 bases from J, with 11 bases between. Germline V gene sequence: CDR1 SGDLS, CDR2 YYNGEE. The CDR3 contains 15 residues. CDR3 amino acids: CASSVGGTTTDTQYF. DNA of the CDR3: TGTGCCAGCAGCGTAGGCGGAACTACGACAGATACGCAGTATTTT.

The chain recombines TRBV28 with TRBJ1-1; D gene unclear. The CDR3 runs 16 residues. Germline CDR1 MDHEN, CDR2 SYDVKM. Trimming shortened V by 3 bases and J by 4 bases, and 18 bases separated the two germline ends. This CDR3 reads CASSFAVGEASTEAFF. Written as DNA, the CDR3 is TGTGCCAGCAGTTTCGCCGTTGGGGAGGCGAGCACTGAAGCTTTCTTT.

The CDR3 DNA reads as TGTGCCAGCAGGGGGGCAGGGGTAATATTTCAGCCCCAGCATTTT. Amino acids: CASRGAGVIFQPQHF. The rearrangement joins TRBV28 to TRBJ1-5; perhaps TRBD1 as D (6 bases). The V gene's germline CDR1 is MDHEN and CDR2 SYDVKM. The length of the CDR3 is 15 residues. Trimming removed 6 bases at V and 6 bases at J, with 18 bases between.

This clone has a handful of counts. This chain uses TRBV6-1 with TRBJ2-2; D may match TRBD1 or TRBD2 (5 bases each). Germline CDR1 and CDR2: MNHNS and SASEGT. The CDR3 consists of 14 residues. V dropped 5 bases and J dropped 3 bases, with 10 bases sitting between them. CDR3 coding DNA: TGTGCCAGCAGTAAGGGGACGGACACCGGGGAGCTGTTTTTT. It translates to CASSKGTDTGELFF.

This clone was found once. This chain joins TRBV15 and TRBJ1-3; the D gene is possibly TRBD1 (5 bases). The germline V and J ends were trimmed by 9 bases and 1 base, with 7 bases remaining between them. Germline V gene sequence: CDR1 LNHNV, CDR2 YYDKDF (reference sequence). The CDR3 length is 12 residues. The CDR3 here is CATQGSGNTIYF. The DNA of the CDR3 is TGTGCCACTCAGGGATCTGGAAACACCATATATTTT.

Written as DNA, the CDR3 is TGTGCCAGCAGTTTTGTAGCGGGAGACAATGAGCAGTTCTTC. It specifies CASSFVAGDNEQFF. This chain links TRBV28 with TRBJ2-1; 9 bases agree with TRBD2. The trim removed 3 bases at V and 5 bases at J, leaving 2 bases unmatched. Germline assignment: CDR1 MDHEN and CDR2 SYDVKM. This CDR3 spans 14 amino acids.

This clone was detected a few times. The chain recombines TRBV28 with TRBJ2-7; no firm D call. The V end was cut by 2 bases, the J end by 5 bases, with 4 bases between. The CDR3 runs to 11 residues. Germline loops: CDR1 MDHEN, CDR2 SYDVKM. The CDR3 is CASSLADEQYF. In nucleotides, the CDR3 is TGTGCCAGCAGTTTAGCAGACGAGCAGTACTTC.

The chain couples TRBV27 to TRBJ2-7, with 9 bases fitting TRBD1. The CDR3 loop spans 14 amino acids. The germline CDR1 and CDR2 sequences are MNHEY and SMNVEV (reference sequence). V gave up 5 bases and J gave up 3 bases; unmatched junction bases: 5. In DNA form, the CDR3 reads TGTGCCAGCAGTCGACCGGGACAGGGCTACGAGCAGTACTTC. This translates into CASSRPGQGYEQYF.

This chain connects TRBV6-5 to TRBJ2-2; D is unclear. This CDR3 has 13 residues. Trimming left V 8 bases short and J 0 bases short, with 7 bases between. Looked up from germline, CDR1 is MNHEY and CDR2 is SVGAGI. The CDR3 sequence is CASGYANTGELFF. CDR3 bases: TGTGCCAGCGGGTACGCGAACACCGGGGAGCTGTTTTTT.

The V and J genes are TRBV27 and TRBJ2-2; weak D call: TRBD2 (6 bases). The CDR3 has 15 amino acids. V lost 3 bases and J lost 3, with 11 bases in between. Germline assignment: CDR1 MNHEY and CDR2 SMNVEV (reference sequence). The chain's CDR3 is CASSFRLGYTGELFF. The DNA for the CDR3 is TGTGCCAGCAGTTTCCGACTAGGGTACACCGGGGAGCTGTTTTTT.

The gene calls are TRBV28 and TRBJ1-2, with D unresolved. The germline V and J ends were trimmed by 5 bases and 4 bases, with 11 bases remaining between them. There are 13 residues in the CDR3. Germline CDR1 and CDR2: MDHEN and SYDVKM. The CDR3 nucleotides are TGTGCCAGCAGTCGCGGGTGGGGCTATGGCTACACCTTC. Encoded protein: CASSRGWGYGYTF.

This sequence joins TRBV27 and TRBJ2-3, with TRBD2 matching 10 bases. Germline loops: CDR1 MNHEY, CDR2 SMNVEV (reference sequence). The CDR3 has 16 residues. The V gene end was trimmed by 4 bases and the J gene end by 1 base; junction bases not matched to a gene: 5. CDR3 DNA: TGTGCCAGCAGTTCAAACCTAGCGGGAGGCACAGATACGCAGTATTTT. Its translation is CASSSNLAGGTDTQYF.

The gene calls are TRBV2 and TRBJ2-5, with a possible D match to TRBD1 (6 bases). In germline, CDR1 is SNHLY, CDR2 FYNNEI. V was pared by 7 bases and J by 5 bases, with 20 bases between. CDR3 size: 15 residues. The CDR3 nucleotides are TGTGCCAGCACCAACCAGGGGACGTCCGGGGAGACCCAGTACTTC. This codes for CASTNQGTSGETQYF.

This clone was observed a handful of times. The chain couples TRBV5-1 to TRBJ2-2; 9 bases match TRBD2. The V segment lost 0 bases and the J segment 2 bases; nucleotides outside the gene matches: 5. The CDR3 totals 17 residues. Per the germline V gene, CDR1 is SGHRS and CDR2 is YFSETQ. The CDR3 spells CASSLVRLAENTGELFF. CDR3 sequence (DNA): TGCGCCAGCAGCTTGGTTCGACTAGCGGAAAACACCGGGGAGCTGTTTTTT.

The V and J genes are TRBV15 and TRBJ2-3; maybe TRBD2 (5 bases). V lost 3 bases, J lost 2 bases, and 12 bases lay in between. The CDR3 is made up of 15 amino acids. In germline, CDR1 is LNHNV, CDR2 YYDKDF (reference sequence). CDR3 region: CATSRSGIPTDTQYF. CDR3 in DNA: TGTGCCACCAGCAGGAGCGGCATCCCCACAGATACGCAGTATTTT.

The table lists this clone with a few counts. The chain has TRBV5-1 and TRBJ1-2; TRBD1 aligns across 7 bases. V gave up 4 bases and J gave up 2 bases; unmatched junction bases: 11. From germline, CDR1 is SGHRS and CDR2 YFSETQ. The CDR3 covers 16 residues. The CDR3 bases are TGCGCCAGCAGCCCGGGACAGTGGGGACCAAACTATGGCTACACCTTC. Translating gives CASSPGQWGPNYGYTF. The whole variable domain, filled in from reference TRBV5-1 and TRBJ1-2, reads KAGVTQTPRYLIKTRGQQVTLSCSPISGHRSVSWYQQTPGQGLQFLFEYFSETQRNKGNFPGRFSGRQFSNSRSEMNVSTLELGDSALYLCASSPGQWGPNYGYTFGSGTRLTVV.

The chain carries TRBV11-2 and TRBJ1-2; D is undetermined. This CDR3 has 15 amino acids. Per germline, CDR1 SGHAT and CDR2 FQNNGV. V lost 5 bases and J lost 0, with 13 bases in between. Here the CDR3 reads CASSPEYGPNYGYTF. The DNA for the CDR3 is TGTGCCAGCAGCCCGGAGTACGGGCCTAACTATGGCTACACCTTC. Full variable domain (remainder filled in from reference TRBV11-2 and TRBJ1-2): EAGVAQSPRYKIIEKRQSVAFWCNPISGHATLYWYQQILGQGPKLLIQFQNNGVVDDSQLPKDRFSAERLKGVDSTLKIQPAKLEDSAVYLCASSPEYGPNYGYTFGSGTRLTVV.

CDR3 nucleotides: TGTGCCAGCAGGACTAGCGGGGACTACGAGCAGTACTTC. Amino acid sequence: CASRTSGDYEQYF. The chain uses TRBV5-3 and TRBJ2-7, with 12 bases matching TRBD2. Being an ORF, TRBV5-3 has a function that is uncertain. The CDR3 loop spans 13 amino acids. V gave up 8 bases and J gave up 3 bases; unmatched junction bases: 3.

The V call is TRBV14, the J call TRBJ1-5; the D gene is possibly TRBD1 (5 bases). Germline V gene data show CDR1 as SGHDN and CDR2 as FVKESK. The V and J ends lost 0 bases and 11 bases respectively, with 17 bases between them. This CDR3 has 15 amino acids. CDR3 nucleotides: TGTGCCAGCAGCCAAGATGGGAGGGGCTCTAGGACCCAGCATTTT. Its protein product is CASSQDGRGSRTQHF.

The rearrangement uses TRBV4-1 and TRBJ2-5; TRBD2 might be the D (6 bases). Germline CDR1 MGHRA, CDR2 YSYEKL. This CDR3 has 18 amino acids. Trimming removed 4 bases at V and 1 base at J, with 22 bases between. The CDR3 nucleotides are TGCGCCAGCAGCCGCTGGCCATCCGGTGGCGGGATCCAAGAGACCCAGTACTTC. Translated: CASSRWPSGGGIQETQYF.

The V gene is TRBV6-1, the J gene TRBJ2-3; D not certain. V was clipped by 1 base and J by 4 bases, with 9 bases between them. The CDR3 contains 14 residues. Germline assignment: CDR1 MNHNS and CDR2 SASEGT. The CDR3 DNA sequence: TGTGCCAGCAGTGAAGGGAGTAGGGCAGATACGCAGTATTTT. Encoded protein: CASSEGSRADTQYF.

The chain is built from TRBV29-1 and TRBJ2-3; D call uncertain. Germline CDR1 SQVTM, CDR2 ANQGSEA. The CDR3 consists of 9 residues. V lost 7 bases, J lost 5 bases, and 4 bases lay in between. The CDR3: CSAGDTQYF. The CDR3 DNA is TGCAGCGCCGGAGATACGCAGTATTTT.

The CDR3 region has the DNA TGTGCAAGTCGCTTAGTAATTACGGTAGTAGCGGGAGTAAGGTACGAGCAGTACTTC. It codes for CASRLVITVVAGVRYEQYF. The chain couples TRBV12-2 to TRBJ2-7; TRBD2, the table's D call, lacks a check against the DNA. TRBV12-2 is given as a pseudogene. The CDR3 has 19 amino acids.

The chain has TRBV20-1 and TRBJ2-7; 7 nucleotides align to TRBD2. Germline V gives CDR1 DFQATT, CDR2 SNEGSKA (reference sequence). The J segment lost 7 bases and the V segment lost 5 bases, leaving 5 bases of the junction unmatched. CDR3 length equals 11 residues. The CDR3 here is CSAWRREEQYF. The CDR3 DNA follows: TGCAGTGCTTGGAGGCGGGAGGAGCAGTACTTC.

This rearrangement joins TRBV10-3 to TRBJ1-3, with D possibly matching TRBD1 (6 bases). The CDR3 covers 13 residues. V lost 4 bases and J 4 bases, leaving 8 bases between the germline ends. CDR1 is ENHRY and CDR2 is SYGVKD in the germline V gene. The CDR3 is CAISGDTGNTIYF. The CDR3 nucleotides are TGTGCCATCAGTGGGGACACCGGAAACACCATATATTTT.

This clone has a handful of counts. V is TRBV5-5 and J is TRBJ1-5; D unresolved. The CDR3 totals 12 residues. Germline V gene lookup returns CDR1 SGHKS and CDR2 YYEKEE (reference sequence). Between the trimmed V and J ends, which lost 0 bases and 8 bases, there was a span of 6 bases. The CDR3 here is CASSLGPEPQHF. In nucleotides, the CDR3 is TGTGCCAGCAGCTTGGGGCCGGAGCCCCAGCATTTT.

V is TRBV6-6 and J is TRBJ2-2; no definite D call. The germline gives CDR1 MNHNY, CDR2 SVGAGI (reference sequence). The CDR3 is made up of 14 amino acids. Trimming stripped 2 bases from V and 4 bases from J, with 8 bases between. CDR3 residues: CASSYDSGTGELFF. The CDR3 DNA reads TGTGCCAGCAGTTACGATTCGGGCACCGGGGAGCTGTTTTTT.

The chain has TRBV19 and TRBJ2-7; no firm D call. CDR1 and CDR2 (germline): LNHDA, SQIVND (reference sequence). CDR3 length: 14 amino acids. Trimming took off 2 bases at V and 1 base at J, with 9 bases between the two ends. The CDR3 reads CASSIYSLSYEQYF. The CDR3 region has the DNA TGTGCCAGTAGTATATATAGTCTGTCCTACGAGCAGTACTTC.

This clone was counted many times. The chain joins TRBV10-3 to TRBJ2-1, with 11 bases fitting TRBD1. V lost 8 bases and J lost 8; bases outside the gene matches: 5. The CDR3 has 13 amino acids. Germline CDR1 ENHRY, CDR2 SYGVKD. CDR3 amino acids: CAIWGQGVDEQFF. CDR3 DNA: TGTGCCATCTGGGGACAGGGGGTGGATGAGCAGTTCTTC.

The gene calls are TRBV11-2 and TRBJ2-7; TRBD2 aligns across 10 bases. Germline V gene data show CDR1 as SGHAT and CDR2 as FQNNGV. The CDR3 totals 15 residues. The ends lost 5 bases at V and 2 bases at J; junction bases unmatched: 6. CDR3 coding DNA: TGTGCCAGCAGCATAGGACTAGCGGAAACCTACGAGCAGTACTTC. Protein sequence: CASSIGLAETYEQYF.

The CDR3 DNA reads TGTGCCAGCAGCTTGGGTAGCGGGAGGGGCGAGCAGTACTTC. Translation gives CASSLGSGRGEQYF. V gene TRBV13 combines with J gene TRBJ2-7; the match to TRBD2 covers 11 bases. Germline V gene data show CDR1 as PRHDT and CDR2 as FYEKMQ (reference sequence). V was clipped by 3 bases and J by 6 bases; unmatched bases: 4. The CDR3 contains 14 residues.